The source of this T cell receptor (beta chain) is a study of blood T cell repertoires in COVID-19. Study at large: Samples of COVID-19 (acute and convalescent) were obtained from the United States, Italy and Spain. From T cells, B-cell-depleted T cells, or PBMCs came the material, which was cDNA or gDNA.

In the authors' methods: The authors estimated nucleated cell counts from reference gene primer amplification. Some clones are missing from TCRdb's copy, which holds only in-frame ones; the method was immunoSEQ multiplex PCR. V and J calls and clone size come straight from that table; D and trimming were deduced from the DNA. Of some 71,000 clones listed, more than 65% are singletons. The CDR3 contains 12 residues. Germline V gene sequence: CDR1 LNHDA, CDR2 SQIVND (reference sequence). Sequenced material: peripheral blood. The rearrangement uses TRBV19 and TRBJ1-1; 10 bases fit TRBD1. The TCR originated in a woman aged 70-85 years with acute or convalescent COVID-19. The CDR3 nucleotides are TGTGCGGCCGGGACAGGGGAGGGGGAAGCTTTCTTT. This sequence encodes CAAGTGEGEAFF.